This T cell receptor beta chain was sequenced during a study of CD8 T cells in Susac syndrome (dated by TCRdb to 2018 to 2020). Notes on the research overall: Of the Susac syndrome patients who were sequenced, eight were in clinical remission while six had clinically active disease. Susac syndrome patients were therapy-naive, on corticosteroids (some also receiving IVIg), or on IVIg alone at blood withdrawal. The study used repertoire sequencing to test whether antigen drove CD8+ T cell activation and differentiation in Susac syndrome. The paper as a whole reports these results and caveats: The study acknowledged that relatively few individuals were included in the TCR sequencing and HLA analysis. The CD4+ T cell repertoire of patients with Susac syndrome showed no detectable clonal expansion.

The germline V gene (reference sequence) provides CDR1 MNHEY and CDR2 SMNVEV. The V end loses 5 bases and the J end loses 1 base, and a stretch of 26 bases separates them. The CDR3 contains 19 residues, cysteine and phenylalanine counted. Only CDR3 DNA remains: 57 bases, in frame from the first base. As regards this clonotype: Its antigen specificity is not known. Within one base of it there is no much larger clone, and no base qualities were kept.

Peripheral blood CD8+ and CD4+ T cells from healthy donors, Susac syndrome patients and multiple sclerosis patients were profiled using high-throughput TCR beta sequencing. Recently defined diagnostic criteria for definite or probable disease were met by the Susac syndrome patients. Bulk CD8+ and CD4+ T cells were purified magnetically by negative isolation, whereas CD8+ TEMRA cells were enriched by FACS. Blood was drawn into EDTA tubes, processed within 24 hours, and PBMCs were isolated by density gradient centrifugation. PBMCs intended for TCR sequencing were frozen in liquid nitrogen and were later thawed in a 37 degrees C water bath. The sorted or isolated CD4+, CD8+ and CD8+ TEMRA cells reached a purity of at least 90%. RNA was extracted using the RNeasy kit, and about 0.45 to 1 ug of the RNA was reverse transcribed with random hexamers. TCR beta CDR3 regions were amplified with the immunoSEQ multiplex PCR assay covering 54 Vbeta and 13 Jbeta segments. To correct PCR amplification bias, a synthetic template baseline was used for both primer optimization and computational correction. On the study's bioinformatics: Only productive sequences were kept, with reads annotated to V, D and J genes according to IMGT and analyzed in immunoSEQ Analyzer. To calculate clonality, Shannon entropy was normalized by log2 of the number of productive unique sequences and then subtracted from one. For each patient and control, public and private clones were evaluated within the 100 most prevalent clones. Clones were defined as Susac-specific when absent from the healthy and MS cohorts, from about a thousand published viral clones and from other ImmuneACCESS disease sequences. TCRdb reprocessed the public reads (quality trimming at Q25 with fastp, clone calling with MiXCR) and kept in-frame beta chains. Every distinct CDR3 protein forms one entry, paired with its most common genes and DNA. The V and J calls were determined by TCRdb, not by the authors. This sample holds under 200,000 distinct CDR3 sequences; 91% were observed only once. The ten top clones hold about 0.09% of the sample.

The clonotype was recovered from a human donor with Susac syndrome. The rearrangement joined TRBV27 to TRBJ2-5; a tentative D match to TRBD2 spans 8 bases. Sample: CD4+ T cells from PBMCs. The CDR3 has the sequence CASSGGTVSSGPIQETQYF. The DNA sequence is as follows: TGTGCCAGCAGTGGGGGGACAGTTTCTAGCGGGCCAATCCAAGAGACCCAGTACTTC.